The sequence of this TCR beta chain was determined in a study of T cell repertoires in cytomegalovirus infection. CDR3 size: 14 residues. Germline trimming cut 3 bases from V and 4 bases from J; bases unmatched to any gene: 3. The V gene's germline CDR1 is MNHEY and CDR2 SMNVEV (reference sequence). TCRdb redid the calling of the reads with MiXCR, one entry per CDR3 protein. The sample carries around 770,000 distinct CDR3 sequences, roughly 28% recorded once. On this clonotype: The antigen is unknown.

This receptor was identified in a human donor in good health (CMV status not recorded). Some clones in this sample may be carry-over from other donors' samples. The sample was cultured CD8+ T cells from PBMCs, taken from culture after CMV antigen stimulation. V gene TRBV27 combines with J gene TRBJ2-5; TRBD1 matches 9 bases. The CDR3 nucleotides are TGTGCCAGCAGTTTCGGGACAGGGAGAGAGACCCAGTACTTC. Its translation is CASSFGTGRETQYF.